This T cell receptor (beta chain) was obtained from a study of T-cell reconstitution after alpha-beta-depleted transplantation in children. V was clipped by 1 base and J by 5 bases; unmatched bases: 0. The length of the CDR3 is 14 residues. Per the germline V gene, CDR1 is DFQATT and CDR2 is SNEGSKA (reference sequence). The study's findings and limits: Surviving recipient T cells and thymic progenitors accounted for the high day-60 TCRbeta diversity observed in some patients.

Preparation of the TCRbeta library involved a method that used unique molecular identifiers. Each CDR3 protein is one row after TCRdb ran MiXCR on the PCR reads. The sample has around 130,000 distinct CDR3 sequences, more than 9.5% seen once; the top ten hold around 24%. As for this clonotype: The target antigen is unknown.

Material: PBMCs, mostly from graft donor cells, obtained 180 days after TCRalphabeta/CD19-depleted stem cell transplant. The rearrangement joins TRBV20-1 to TRBJ2-1, with 12 bases fitting TRBD2. The clonotype originates from a girl under two years old who had a stem cell transplant for combined immunodeficiency, so the T cells may come from the graft donor. In nucleotides, the CDR3 is TGCAGTGCTAGAGGACTAGCGGGAGACAATGAGCAGTTCTTC. It codes for CSARGLAGDNEQFF.